Listed below are T cell receptor beta chains from one sample, sequenced in a study of T cell responses to AZD1222 COVID-19 vaccine. Sequencing used immunoSEQ multiplex PCR; TCRdb keeps in-frame clones, though not all of them. The sample comprises about 84,000 clones, about 86% of which are singletons, and 5.6% rests with the top ten. The source material was peripheral blood, sampled 28 days after the second AZD1222 dose. These receptors originate from an adult who received the AZD1222 COVID-19 vaccine. Both conserved end residues are part of each CDR3. A D gene is named only where the DNA matches it firmly. The size entry is marked missing in some rows and otherwise reads once, few, many or a size class.

TRBD2,TRBJ2-7,TRBV27,NA,CASSSRLGDYDEQYF,TGTGCCAGCAGTTCGAGACTTGGGGACTATGACGAGCAGTACTTC
NA,TRBJ2-3,TRBV5-1,NA,CASSLAGPGQDTQYF,TGCGCCAGCAGCTTGGCCGGGCCAGGGCAAGATACGCAGTATTTT
NA,TRBJ1-3,TRBV27,NA,CASRPRDSGNTIYF,TGTGCCAGCAGGCCCCGGGACTCTGGAAACACCATATATTTT
TRBD2,TRBJ2-2,TRBV7-9,NA,CASSLPGRGELFF,TGTGCCAGCAGCTTACCCGGGAGGGGGGAGCTGTTTTTT
NA,TRBJ2-1,TRBV11-2,NA,CASNTMMAAHNEQFF,TGTGCCAGCAACACCATGATGGCTGCCCACAATGAGCAGTTCTTC
NA,TRBJ2-7,TRBV11-2,NA,CASSPGRSQPQYEQYF,TGTGCCAGCAGCCCCGGCAGGTCGCAACCCCAATACGAGCAGTACTTC
NA,TRBJ1-6,TRBV2,NA,CASRRGNSYNSPLHF,TGTGCCAGCCGCCGTGGGAACTCCTATAATTCACCCCTCCACTTT
TRBD1,TRBJ2-3,TRBV29-1,NA,CSVEGTGNPDTQYF,TGCAGCGTCGAGGGGACAGGGAACCCAGATACGCAGTATTTT
NA,TRBJ1-1,TRBV18,NA,CASSPPKGLGTEAFF,TGTGCCAGCTCACCACCTAAAGGATTGGGCACTGAAGCTTTCTTT
TRBD2,TRBJ2-3,TRBV19,NA,CASSIRGGSTDTQYF,TGTGCCAGTAGTATACGGGGGGGAAGCACAGATACGCAGTATTTT
NA,TRBJ1-5,TRBV12-3/TRBV12-4,NA,CASSLINQPQHF,TGTGCCAGCAGTTTAATCAATCAGCCCCAGCATTTT
TRBD1,TRBJ2-7,TRBV5-4,few,CASSSQGAWNEQYF,TGTGCCAGCAGCTCCCAGGGGGCGTGGAACGAGCAGTACTTC
NA,TRBJ1-5,TRBV2,NA,CASSEARGGNQPQHF,TGTGCCAGCAGTGAAGCAAGGGGCGGAAATCAGCCCCAGCATTTT
TRBD1,TRBJ2-5,TRBV7-8,NA,CASSPLPGQAQETQYF,TGTGCCAGCAGCCCCCTACCCGGACAGGCCCAAGAGACCCAGTACTTC
NA,TRBJ2-1,TRBV5-1,NA,CASSLAVTGAGGSEQFF,TGCGCCAGCAGCTTGGCTGTTACGGGGGCCGGAGGGAGCGAGCAGTTCTTC
NA,TRBJ1-6,TRBV11-2,NA,CASSPLRAPLHF,TGTGCCAGCAGCCCCTTAAGGGCACCCCTCCACTTT
TRBD1,TRBJ1-6,TRBV6-5,NA,CASTGDRGGNSPLHF,TGTGCCAGCACCGGGGACAGGGGGGGGAATTCACCCCTCCACTTT
TRBD1,TRBJ1-3,TRBV19,few,CASSKEGARGNTIYF,TGTGCCAGTAGTAAGGAGGGGGCGCGTGGAAACACCATATATTTT
NA,TRBJ2-5,TRBV19,NA,CASSIGGAETQYF,TGTGCCAGTAGTATAGGCGGCGCCGAGACCCAGTACTTC
NA,TRBJ2-1,TRBV27,NA,CASSLGRGASGRNEQFF,TGTGCCAGCAGTTTGGGTAGGGGGGCGTCGGGTAGGAATGAGCAGTTCTTC
TRBD1,TRBJ1-4,TRBV12-3/TRBV12-4,NA,CASSLALRQGLFF,TGTGCCAGCAGTTTAGCGCTAAGACAGGGTTTGTTTTTT
NA,TRBJ2-7,TRBV5-1,NA,CASSPDPVSYEQYF,TGCGCCAGCAGCCCCGACCCGGTTTCCTACGAGCAGTACTTC
TRBD1,TRBJ1-2,TRBV28,few,CACPGTDNYGYTF,TGTGCCTGCCCCGGGACAGATAACTATGGCTACACCTTC
NA,TRBJ2-5,TRBV5-1,NA,CASSLAPGTETQYF,TGCGCCAGCAGCTTGGCCCCGGGTACAGAGACCCAGTACTTC
NA,TRBJ1-2,TRBV4-1,NA,CASSQDRIGYTF,TGCGCCAGCAGCCAAGATCGGATAGGCTACACCTTC
TRBD1,TRBJ1-1,TRBV3-1/TRBV3-2,once,CASSPGQLNTEAFF,TGTGCCAGCAGCCCGGGACAGTTGAACACTGAAGCTTTCTTT
TRBD2,TRBJ2-3,TRBV29-1,NA,CSATNAGAGTDTQYF,TGCAGCGCTACGAACGCGGGAGCCGGCACAGATACGCAGTATTTT
NA,TRBJ1-2,TRBV5-6,NA,CASSSYGGALTF,TGTGCCAGCAGCTCCTACGGTGGGGCGCTTACCTTC
TRBD1,TRBJ1-1,TRBV5-4,few,CASSYNRGWGTEAFF,TGTGCCAGCAGCTACAACAGGGGATGGGGCACTGAAGCTTTCTTT
TRBD1,TRBJ1-5,TRBV2,NA,CASSGDRDQPQHF,TGTGCCAGCAGTGGCGACAGGGACCAGCCCCAGCATTTT
NA,TRBJ2-7,TRBV19,NA,CASRDKGTYEQYF,TGTGCCAGCCGGGACAAGGGGACCTACGAGCAGTACTTC
NA,TRBJ2-2,TRBV11-2,NA,CASSFLAITGELFF,TGTGCCAGCAGCTTCCTAGCGATCACCGGGGAGCTGTTTTTT
TRBD1,TRBJ1-3,TRBV4-1,NA,CASSQETTGANSGNTIYF,TGCGCCAGCAGCCAAGAGACGACAGGGGCCAACTCTGGAAACACCATATATTTT
TRBD1,TRBJ1-2,TRBV7-2,NA,CASTGDRGNYGYTF,TGTGCCAGCACCGGCGACAGGGGTAACTATGGCTACACCTTC
NA,TRBJ1-6,TRBV6-5,NA,CASSYSRFYGNSPLHF,TGTGCCAGCAGTTACTCCAGGTTTTATGGAAATTCACCCCTCCACTTT
NA,TRBJ1-1,TRBV7-2,NA,CASSFWAEAFF,TGTGCCAGCAGCTTTTGGGCTGAAGCTTTCTTT
NA,TRBJ1-2,TRBV10-3,NA,CAISGGARGYTF,TGTGCCATCAGTGGGGGGGCGCGTGGCTACACCTTC
TRBD2,TRBJ2-1,TRBV2,NA,CASRLAGGYNEQFF,TGTGCCAGCAGGCTAGCGGGAGGTTACAATGAGCAGTTCTTC
TRBD2,TRBJ2-5,TRBV5-1,NA,CASSYKRGIPQETQYF,TGCGCCAGCAGCTATAAGCGGGGGATACCCCAAGAGACCCAGTACTTC
TRBD2,TRBJ2-1,TRBV29-1,NA,CSGSGRGYNEQFF,TGCAGCGGGTCCGGGCGGGGGTACAATGAGCAGTTCTTC
TRBD1,TRBJ1-5,TRBV6-2/TRBV6-3,NA,CASRYTLGQGGNQPQHF,TGTGCCAGCAGGTACACTCTAGGACAGGGTGGTAATCAGCCCCAGCATTTT
TRBD1,TRBJ2-7,TRBV6-5,NA,CASSRVPGQDYEQYF,TGTGCCAGCAGCCGAGTTCCGGGACAGGACTACGAGCAGTACTTC
NA,TRBJ1-5,TRBV6-2/TRBV6-3,few,CASSYNRAIGNQPQHF,TGTGCCAGCAGTTACAACAGGGCTATAGGAAATCAGCCCCAGCATTTT
NA,TRBJ1-1,TRBV6-5,once,CASSRGNTEAFF,TGTGCCAGCAGTAGGGGGAACACTGAAGCTTTCTTT
NA,TRBJ2-1,TRBV5-1,NA,CASSWPPGGPGGGRSYNEQFF,TGCGCCAGCAGCTGGCCCCCAGGGGGGCCAGGCGGAGGTAGGTCCTACAATGAGCAGTTCTTC
NA,TRBJ1-1,TRBV3-1/TRBV3-2,NA,CASSPQGIKAFF,TGTGCCAGCAGTCCACAGGGAATTAAGGCTTTCTTT